The rows below give T cell receptor beta chains drawn from one sample of a study of blood T cell repertoires in COVID-19. Assay: immunoSEQ multiplex PCR; the TCRdb copy retains only in-frame clones and omits some. The table shows tens of thousands of clones, with 88% occurring only once. Sequencing was performed on peripheral blood. These receptors all come from a woman in her forties or fifties with active or convalescent COVID-19. The conserved cysteine and the conserved F or W are not part of the CDR3 here.

V gene: TRBV29-1; CDR3 protein: SVDRTRDEQF
V gene: TRBV11-3; CDR3 protein: ASTYSAGQGVHGELF
V gene: TRBV15; CDR3 protein: ATRDNPDEAF
V gene: TRBV7-9; CDR3 protein: ASSLTTAGELF
V gene: TRBV7-8; CDR3 protein: ASSLGVTTGDNYGYT
V gene: TRBV19; CDR3 protein: ASSGDTLYEQY
V gene: TRBV5-1; CDR3 protein: ASSPMTGGTDTQY
V gene: TRBV7-9; CDR3 protein: ASSPDFGGANTGELF
V gene: TRBV5-4; CDR3 protein: ASSLGGVSRETQY
V gene: TRBV11-2; CDR3 protein: ASSLFQGTYEQY
V gene: TRBV2; CDR3 protein: ASRPGTSGKGWSEQY
V gene: TRBV27; CDR3 protein: ASTRFLPYEQY
V gene: TRBV28; CDR3 protein: ASSFGQLSNEQY
V gene: TRBV5-1; CDR3 protein: ASSYSGVAGVQEQF
V gene: TRBV5-4; CDR3 protein: ASSSPSSYNEQF
V gene: TRBV19; CDR3 protein: ASRPSQGGSYGYT
V gene: TRBV18; CDR3 protein: ASSPDRASRQEQY
V gene: TRBV10-3; CDR3 protein: AISDERGQNYGYT
V gene: TRBV10-3; CDR3 protein: AISEGTINTIY
V gene: TRBV5-1; CDR3 protein: ASSFRRATVDSGNTIY
V gene: TRBV9; CDR3 protein: ASSERLAGGQTGELF
V gene: TRBV18; CDR3 protein: ASSLSTGAPNYGYT
V gene: TRBV5-3; CDR3 protein: ARSLRQDNQPQH
V gene: TRBV7-7; CDR3 protein: ASSLAPPGTGELF
V gene: TRBV6-5; CDR3 protein: ASSYAGQGARNEQF
V gene: TRBV19; CDR3 protein: ATQGQNNPYEQY